Each of the 32 T cell receptor beta chains below was sequenced from the same sample in a study of cytomegalovirus exposure and HLA in healthy donors (TCRdb year 2017). The protocol used for the library was the immunoSEQ multiplex PCR assay. For the multiplex PCR, a mixture combining 60 forward primers for TCR Vbeta segments and 13 reverse primers for TCR Jbeta segments was used. Here the immuneACCESS table is served through TCRdb, limited to in-frame sequences with V and J called. Missing clones are a known gap in these copies; in checked studies unresolved V genes cover under half, and the rest lacks a known reason. The sample yields about 140,000 clones; approximately 80% were counted once. Of the sample, under 5.5% is held by the ten largest clones. The sequencing sample was made of PBMCs. The receptors derive from a woman between 45 and 60 years old in good health and CMV-seronegative.

This clone was seen a handful of times. This chain connects TRBV7-2 to TRBJ2-7; D perhaps matches TRBD1 (5 bases). Trimming removed 8 bases at V and 2 bases at J, with 16 bases between. This CDR3 has 14 amino acids. CDR1 and CDR2 from the germline V gene are SGHTA and FQGNSA. The CDR3, as DNA: TGTGCCAGCGGGGCCATACCCTTACCCTACGAGCAGTACTTC. This codes for CASGAIPLPYEQYF. Full variable domain (rest looked up from reference TRBV7-2 and TRBJ2-7): GAGVSQSPSNKVTEKGKDVELRCDPISGHTALYWYRQSLGQGLEFLIYFQGNSAPDKSGLPSDRFSAERTGGSVSTLTIQRTQQEDSAVYLCASGAIPLPYEQYFGPGTRLTVT.

This sequence joins TRBV19 and TRBJ1-2, with no clear D. CDR1 and CDR2 from the germline V gene are LNHDA and SQIVND (reference sequence). The CDR3 covers 13 residues. Between the trimmed V and J ends, which lost 5 bases and 4 bases, there was a span of 11 bases. The DNA for the CDR3 is TGTGCCAGTAGTGCCAATAAACTCTATGGCTACACCTTC. It yields the protein CASSANKLYGYTF. The entire variable domain, with the rest obtained from reference TRBV19 and TRBJ1-2, is as follows: DGGITQSPKYLFRKEGQNVTLSCEQNLNHDAMYWYRQDPGQGLRLIYYSQIVNDFQKGDIAEGYSVSREKKESFPLTVTSAQKNPTAFYLCASSANKLYGYTFGSGTRLTVV.

The CDR3 sequence is CASSRLAGVSGANVLTF. Here the CDR3 DNA reads TGTGCCAGCAGTCGACTAGCGGGGGTCTCTGGGGCCAACGTCCTGACTTTC. The rearrangement joins TRBV2 to TRBJ2-6, with 12 nucleotides matching TRBD2. CDR1 is SNHLY, CDR2 FYNNEI, per germline. The V segment lost 5 bases and the J segment 0 bases; nucleotides outside the gene matches: 2. CDR3 length: 17 residues.

The V and J genes are TRBV14 and TRBJ2-5; possible D gene TRBD1, 6 bases. The V end was cut by 5 bases, the J end by 5 bases, with 12 bases between. The CDR3 has 13 amino acids. Germline values: CDR1 SGHDN, CDR2 FVKESK. CDR3 sequence (DNA): TGTGCCAGCAGCTTTACAGGGTCCGAGACCCAGTACTTC. Translating it yields CASSFTGSETQYF. The full variable domain, completed using reference TRBV14 and TRBJ2-5, is EAGVTQFPSHSVIEKGQTVTLRCDPISGHDNLYWYRRVMGKEIKFLLHFVKESKQDESGMPNNRFLAERTGGTYSTLKVQPAELEDSGVYFCASSFTGSETQYFGPGTRLLVL.

The chain links TRBV27 to TRBJ2-7; maybe TRBD2 (6 bases). The V end was cut by 3 bases, the J end by 2 bases, with 8 bases between. This CDR3 spans 13 amino acids. Germline V gene lookup returns CDR1 MNHEY and CDR2 SMNVEV (reference sequence). The CDR3 spells CASSFAGTYEQYF. In DNA form, the CDR3 reads TGTGCCAGCAGTTTTGCGGGAACCTACGAGCAGTACTTC.

The rearrangement joins TRBV27 to TRBJ1-1; 7 bases fit TRBD1. V was clipped by 6 bases and J by 10 bases; unmatched bases: 8. The CDR3 loop spans 12 amino acids. The germline gives CDR1 MNHEY, CDR2 SMNVEV (reference sequence). The CDR3 spells CASRQTGLGAFF. The CDR3 nucleotides read TGTGCCAGCAGGCAGACAGGGTTAGGAGCTTTCTTT.

The gene calls are TRBV28 and TRBJ2-3, with TRBD2 as a possible D gene (6 bases). This CDR3 is built from 15 residues. V was clipped by 8 bases and J by 0 bases, with 15 bases between them. Germline-derived CDR1 and CDR2 are MDHEN and SYDVKM. The CDR3 protein is CASGTAGSSTDTQYF. The CDR3 DNA reads TGTGCCAGCGGAACGGCGGGGTCTAGCACAGATACGCAGTATTTT. The whole variable domain, remainder taken from reference TRBV28 and TRBJ2-3, is DVKVTQSSRYLVKRTGEKVFLECVQDMDHENMFWYRQDPGLGLRLIYFSYDVKMKEKGDIPEGYSVSREKKERFSLILESASTNQTSMYLCASGTAGSSTDTQYFGPGTRLTVL.

This clone showed up just once. The chain is built from TRBV6-6 and TRBJ1-4; D is uncertain. The CDR3 totals 16 residues. V lost 2 bases and J lost 8, with 18 bases in between. Germline V gene lookup returns CDR1 MNHNY and CDR2 SVGAGI (reference sequence). CDR3 nucleotides: TGTGCCAGCAGTTACCGCCAAGCTGGCGCGGGGGAAAAACTGTTTTTT. This codes for CASSYRQAGAGEKLFF.

V gene TRBV7-9 combines with J gene TRBJ2-1; a possible D gene is TRBD2 (5 bases). Trimming took off 7 bases at V and 6 bases at J, with 10 bases between the two ends. CDR1 and CDR2 from the germline V gene are SEHNR and FQNEAQ (reference sequence). This CDR3 has 12 residues. The CDR3 DNA reads TGTGCCAGCATCACCCGGGGCAATGAGCAGTTCTTC. This codes for CASITRGNEQFF.

The genes are TRBV2 and TRBJ1-1, with D uncertain. The CDR3 consists of 14 residues. The V and J ends lost 6 bases and 1 base respectively, with 12 bases between them. Per the germline V gene, CDR1 is SNHLY and CDR2 is FYNNEI. The CDR3 DNA reads as TGTGCCAGCAGGGGGAGGGTATCGAACACTGAAGCTTTCTTT. Translating it yields CASRGRVSNTEAFF. The whole variable domain, remainder taken from reference TRBV2 and TRBJ1-1, is EPEVTQTPSHQVTQMGQEVILRCVPISNHLYFYWYRQILGQKVEFLVSFYNNEISEKSEIFDDQFSVERPDGSNFTLKIRSTKLEDSAMYFCASRGRVSNTEAFFGQGTRLTVV.

The gene calls are TRBV15 and TRBJ1-6, with D perhaps matching TRBD1 (6 bases). V shed 1 base and J shed 6 bases, with 16 bases lying between them. The CDR3 length is 17 residues. CDR1 is LNHNV, CDR2 YYDKDF, per germline (reference sequence). The CDR3 coding sequence is TGTGCCACCAGCAGAGCGGGGGGTGGAGGGGGTAATTCACCCCTCCACTTT. Protein sequence: CATSRAGGGGGNSPLHF.

There are a few counts of this clone. CDR3 DNA: TGTGCCAGCAGTTACTCGGGCAGGGACTATGGCTACACCTTC. This sequence encodes CASSYSGRDYGYTF. This chain uses TRBV6-6 with TRBJ1-2; D possibly corresponds to TRBD1 (5 bases). Trimming took 0 bases from V and 3 from J, leaving 8 bases between them. The germline V gene has CDR1 MNHNY and CDR2 SVGAGI (reference sequence). The CDR3 spans 14 residues.

The chain combines TRBV4-3 with TRBJ2-1; a possible D gene is TRBD1 (6 bases). Per germline, CDR1 LGHNA and CDR2 YSLEER. This CDR3 region has 16 residues. V dropped 0 bases and J dropped 6 bases, with 15 bases sitting between them. CDR3 nucleotide sequence: TGCGCCAGCAGCCAAGATGCAGGGGCGGTGCTCAATGAGCAGTTCTTC. Its translation is CASSQDAGAVLNEQFF.

This clone showed up just a few times. The V gene is TRBV7-6, the J gene TRBJ2-7; maybe TRBD2 (7 bases). This CDR3 comprises 14 residues. V shed 4 bases and J shed 7 bases, with 17 bases lying between them. Germline loops: CDR1 SGHVS, CDR2 FNYEAQ. In DNA form, the CDR3 reads TGTGCCAGCAGCTCAGGGCTTGGGGGGGCGGAGCAGTACTTC. This gives the protein CASSSGLGGAEQYF.

The chain employs TRBV4-1 and TRBJ2-2, with a possible D match to TRBD1 (5 bases). The V end lost 3 bases, the J end lost 5 bases, and 10 bases lay between the germline ends. The CDR3 spans 14 residues. Germline assignment: CDR1 MGHRA and CDR2 YSYEKL. CDR3 residues: CASSHSRVTGELFF. The CDR3 DNA follows: TGCGCCAGCAGCCACTCCAGGGTAACCGGGGAGCTGTTTTTT.

The V call is TRBV7-9, the J call TRBJ1-4, with D hard to call. From germline, CDR1 is SEHNR and CDR2 FQNEAQ (reference sequence). V lost 2 bases, J lost 8 bases, and 12 bases lay in between. The CDR3 extends over 14 amino acids. CDR3 sequence reads: CASSLIPTEEKLFF. CDR3 bases: TGTGCCAGCAGCTTAATACCAACTGAGGAAAAACTGTTTTTT.

J is TRBJ1-1 and V is TRBV15, with no clear D. The CDR3 totals 15 residues. CDR1 and CDR2 (germline): LNHNV, YYDKDF (reference sequence). V lost 0 bases and J 3 bases, leaving 11 bases between the germline ends. This chain's CDR3 is CATSREAGIDTEAFF. For the CDR3, the DNA is TGTGCCACCAGCAGAGAAGCGGGAATCGACACTGAAGCTTTCTTT.

V usage is TRBV7-8 and J usage is TRBJ1-1; D call uncertain. The CDR3 sequence is 15 residues long. The germline V and J ends were trimmed by 1 base and 4 bases, with 13 bases remaining between them. CDR1 is SGHVS, CDR2 FQNEAQ, per germline. CDR3 amino acids: CASSLGGGRVTEAFF. The CDR3 DNA is TGTGCCAGCAGCTTAGGTGGAGGGCGAGTCACTGAAGCTTTCTTT.

The rearrangement uses TRBV14 and TRBJ1-1; 8 bases map to TRBD1. The V gene's germline CDR1 is SGHDN and CDR2 FVKESK. The CDR3 is 13 residues long. Germline trimming cut 5 bases from V and 8 bases from J; bases unmatched to any gene: 7. The DNA of the CDR3 is TGTGCCAGCAGCAAAAACAGGGGGGGAGAAGCTTTCTTT. Its translation: CASSKNRGGEAFF.

The V and J genes are TRBV2 and TRBJ2-7; 7 positions agree with TRBD1. Germline assignment: CDR1 SNHLY and CDR2 FYNNEI. With V trimmed by 3 bases and J by 6 bases, 8 bases remained unmatched. CDR3 length: 14 residues. In DNA, the CDR3 is TGTGCCAGCAGTGACCGTTGGCAGGGGGTCGAGCAGTACTTC. This encodes CASSDRWQGVEQYF.

The chain employs TRBV19 and TRBJ2-7; tentatively, D is TRBD1 (6 bases). CDR1 LNHDA and CDR2 SQIVND come from the germline V gene (reference sequence). V was clipped by 4 bases and J by 7 bases, with 11 bases between them. This CDR3 is built from 12 residues. CDR3 loop: CASSKQGGEQYF. As DNA, the CDR3 is TGTGCCAGTAGTAAACAGGGTGGAGAGCAGTACTTC.

The chain uses TRBV12-5 and TRBJ2-1, with TRBD2 matching 9 bases. This CDR3 is built from 16 residues. In germline, CDR1 is LGHNT, CDR2 FRNRAP. Trimming cost V 0 bases and J 9 bases; bases outside gene matches: 9. CDR3 in amino acids: CASGLVLGTSGFEQFF. CDR3 bases: TGTGCTAGTGGTTTGGTACTAGGAACTAGCGGGTTTGAGCAGTTCTTC.

The chain links TRBV7-8 to TRBJ1-1; D unresolved. Trimming stripped 1 base from V and 6 bases from J, with 9 bases between. Germline V gene data show CDR1 as SGHVS and CDR2 as FQNEAQ. The CDR3 is 13 amino acids. CDR3 sequence (DNA): TGTGCCAGCAGCTTAGGACTTAACGCTGAAGCTTTCTTT. It codes for CASSLGLNAEAFF.

J is TRBJ2-7 and V is TRBV6-1; D may be TRBD2 (5 bases). Trimming took off 11 bases at V and 2 bases at J, with 22 bases between the two ends. Germline V gives CDR1 MNHNS, CDR2 SASEGT. CDR3 length: 15 residues. As DNA, the CDR3 is TGTGCCCTCAGTGAAGTTGGACTGCGAACCTACGAGCAGTACTTC. Amino acids: CALSEVGLRTYEQYF.

The chain combines TRBV10-3 with TRBJ2-1; weak D call: TRBD2 (5 bases). V was trimmed by 6 bases and J by 8 bases, leaving 20 bases between them. The germline V gene encodes CDR1 ENHRY and CDR2 SYGVKD. The CDR3 is made up of 15 amino acids. The CDR3 sequence: CAIRASTPARDEQFF. The CDR3 DNA follows: TGTGCCATCAGGGCTAGCACCCCCGCGAGGGATGAGCAGTTCTTC.

This clone was found once. The chain couples TRBV4-1 to TRBJ2-5; 7 positions agree with TRBD1. The V gene's germline CDR1 is MGHRA and CDR2 YSYEKL. CDR3 size: 16 residues. After removal of 2 bases from V and 7 bases from J, the junction contained 13 bases not matched to a gene. The chain's CDR3 is CASSQPIGGREGTQYF. CDR3 nucleotide sequence: TGCGCCAGCAGCCAACCAATAGGGGGCCGGGAAGGGACCCAGTACTTC.

The chain carries TRBV29-1 and TRBJ1-5; 7 nucleotides match TRBD1. The CDR3 totals 12 residues. Germline V gene lookup returns CDR1 SQVTM and CDR2 ANQGSEA. Trimming cost V 6 bases and J 7 bases; bases outside gene matches: 6. DNA for the CDR3: TGCAGCGTCACAGGGGAAGGCCAGCCCCAGCATTTT. Protein product: CSVTGEGQPQHF.

V usage is TRBV5-1 and J usage is TRBJ2-7, with D perhaps matching TRBD2 (5 bases). This CDR3 spans 18 amino acids. Per germline, CDR1 SGHRS and CDR2 YFSETQ. The V end lost 0 bases, the J end lost 0 bases, and 19 bases lay between the germline ends. CDR3 sequence (DNA): TGCGCCAGCAGCTTGGCCGCCGCCCCAACGGGGAGCTCCTACGAGCAGTACTTC. It yields the protein CASSLAAAPTGSSYEQYF.

The rearrangement links TRBV15 to TRBJ2-2; a weak D match, TRBD2 (5 bases). Germline CDR1 reads LNHNV; CDR2 reads YYDKDF (reference sequence). The V and J ends lost 8 bases and 4 bases respectively, with 17 bases between them. The CDR3 totals 15 residues. DNA for the CDR3: TGTGCCACCGGATCCGGAGAGGGTCTCACCGGGGAGCTGTTTTTT. Its protein is CATGSGEGLTGELFF.

The chain links TRBV11-2 to TRBJ1-4; 11 bases line up with TRBD1. Germline CDR1 and CDR2: SGHAT and FQNNGV. The CDR3 sequence is 17 residues long. V was pared by 2 bases and J by 7 bases, with 9 bases of the junction left unmatched. CDR3 DNA sequence: TGTGCCAGCAGCTTAAGGACAGGGGGCTGGAGGAGTGAAAAACTGTTTTTT. It specifies CASSLRTGGWRSEKLFF.

The J gene is TRBJ1-5, the V gene TRBV27; the D is unclear. The CDR3 extends over 14 amino acids. The germline V and J ends were trimmed by 5 bases and 4 bases, with 12 bases remaining between them. Per germline, CDR1 MNHEY and CDR2 SMNVEV (reference sequence). The CDR3 reads CASSNFNRNQPQHF. For the CDR3, the DNA is TGTGCCAGCAGTAACTTTAACCGGAATCAGCCCCAGCATTTT.

The chain has TRBV6-1 and TRBJ1-2; a possible D gene is TRBD1 (5 bases). The V gene's germline CDR1 is MNHNS and CDR2 SASEGT. The CDR3 length is 13 residues. V was cut by 6 bases and J by 7 bases, with 15 bases left in between. DNA of the CDR3: TGTGCCAGCAGAGGGGCTGGAGAAGTTGGCTACACCTTC. This sequence encodes CASRGAGEVGYTF.